One and the same sample provided the 9 T cell receptor beta chains below, sequenced in a study of cytomegalovirus exposure and HLA in healthy donors (dated by TCRdb to 2015 to 2018). The library came from the immunoSEQ multiplex PCR assay. For the multiplex PCR, a mixture combining 60 forward primers for TCR Vbeta segments and 13 reverse primers for TCR Jbeta segments was used. Imported from immuneACCESS, the table was reduced by TCRdb to in-frame sequences with V and J called. These copies leave out some clones; in studies compared against another copy, an unresolved V gene accounts for under half, and the cause of the remainder is not known. The sample profile shows about 150,000 clones; approximately 85% of them were found once. Clones ranked in the top ten supply just under 6.5% of the sample. Specimen: PBMCs. The receptors come from a man aged 45-60 years in good health and CMV-seropositive.

This chain connects TRBV19 to TRBJ2-1, with D perhaps TRBD2 (7 bases). CDR3 size: 14 residues. CDR1 and CDR2 from the germline V gene are LNHDA and SQIVND (reference sequence). Trimming shortened V by 3 bases and J by 7 bases, and 13 bases separated the two germline ends. In DNA, the CDR3 is TGTGCCAGTAGTATTTGGGGGGGCGAAAATGAGCAGTTCTTC. Protein sequence: CASSIWGGENEQFF.

This rearrangement joins TRBV5-1 to TRBJ2-3, with D perhaps TRBD2 (6 bases). V shed 0 bases and J shed 4 bases, with 15 bases lying between them. CDR3 length equals 16 residues. Per germline, CDR1 SGHRS and CDR2 YFSETQ. CDR3 loop: CASSLGAGQGSDTQYF. The CDR3 coding sequence is TGCGCCAGCAGCTTGGGAGCGGGCCAGGGCTCAGATACGCAGTATTTT.

This chain connects TRBV10-3 to TRBJ2-1; D might be TRBD2 (6 bases). Germline values: CDR1 ENHRY, CDR2 SYGVKD. V was pared by 10 bases and J by 3 bases, with 16 bases between. CDR3 size: 14 residues. CDR3 protein: CATAPPGVYNEQFF. The DNA of the CDR3 is TGTGCCACCGCCCCCCCGGGAGTCTACAATGAGCAGTTCTTC.

The CDR3 spells CAWSLAPAGGAGELFF. The DNA of the CDR3 is TGTGCCTGGAGCCTAGCCCCAGCGGGAGGGGCCGGGGAGCTGTTTTTT. This chain joins TRBV30 and TRBJ2-2, with 10 bases matching TRBD2. Germline values: CDR1 GTSNPN, CDR2 SVGIG (reference sequence). The CDR3 runs to 16 residues. With 3 bases clipped from V and 6 bases from J, the junction kept 10 bases outside the gene matches.

This clone was found a few times. The chain joins TRBV2 to TRBJ2-5, with TRBD1 identical over 8 bases. CDR1 and CDR2 (germline): SNHLY, FYNNEI. Trimming cost V 8 bases and J 5 bases; bases outside gene matches: 22. The length of the CDR3 is 18 residues. The CDR3: CASRKGVRGRSGPETQYF. The CDR3 DNA follows: TGTGCCAGCCGGAAAGGTGTCAGGGGGCGGAGCGGTCCTGAGACCCAGTACTTC.

This clone was counted between two and nine times. The chain is built from TRBV6-5 and TRBJ2-3, with TRBD2 matching over 7 bases. The CDR3 sequence is 15 residues long. Germline V CDR1 and CDR2: MNHEY, SVGAGI. V shed 2 bases, J shed 2 bases, and the junction held 4 bases outside the gene matches. CDR3 nucleotide sequence: TGTGCCAGCAGTTACCGGGAGGCCTACACAGATACGCAGTATTTT. This sequence encodes CASSYREAYTDTQYF.

The CDR3 DNA reads TGTGCCACCAGCAGAGTGTGGACTGGGGAGCTGTTTTTT. Translated, it gives CATSRVWTGELFF. The rearrangement links TRBV15 to TRBJ2-2; possible D gene TRBD2, 5 bases. CDR1 and CDR2 from the germline V gene are LNHNV and YYDKDF (reference sequence). V was shortened by 1 base and J by 8 bases, with 8 bases between the two germline ends. The CDR3 spans 13 residues.

This clone has at least ten counts. V usage is TRBV7-6 and J usage is TRBJ1-4; 10 bases map to TRBD1. The length of the CDR3 is 16 residues. The trim removed 0 bases at V and 5 bases at J, leaving 3 bases unmatched. CDR1 and CDR2 (germline): SGHVS, FNYEAQ. Here the CDR3 DNA reads TGTGCCAGCAGCTTAGCGGCGGGACAGGGGAATGAAAAACTGTTTTTT. Protein product: CASSLAAGQGNEKLFF.

This chain connects TRBV9 to TRBJ1-3; 7 bases align to TRBD1. The V gene's germline CDR1 is SGDLS and CDR2 YYNGEE. This CDR3 has 15 residues. V gave up 4 bases and J gave up 0 bases; unmatched junction bases: 4. CDR3 in DNA: TGTGCCAGCAGCCTCCAGGGGGGCTCTGGAAACACCATATATTTT. Translation gives CASSLQGGSGNTIYF.